The T cell receptor beta chain described here comes from a study of blood T cells in healthy people across ages. Findings and caveats of the study: Per million T cells, TCR beta diversity dropped roughly linearly as age increased.

This clonotype was counted at least ten times. Antigen unknown. The CDR3 has 11 residues. Germline loops: CDR1 MNHNY, CDR2 SVGAGI (reference sequence). The V gene lost 7 bases and the J gene lost 1 base, with 3 bases spanning the gap. Russia was home to the donors, healthy Caucasian individuals aged roughly 6 to 100. Every sample yielded at least 6.5 million isolated PBMCs. A second PCR of roughly 7 to 11 cycles used a sample-barcoded 5' primer and a J-beta primer mix. Each CDR3 protein is one row after TCRdb ran MiXCR on the 5' RACE reads. Seen here are some 1.5 million distinct CDR3 sequences, 28% observed once, and the top ten hold 7.7%.

Material: blood. The J gene is TRBJ2-3, the V gene TRBV6-6, with D unresolved. This clonotype was sampled from a woman in her twenties or thirties in good health. CDR3 in amino acids: CASKGTDTQYF. The CDR3 DNA sequence: TGTGCCAGCAAGGGCACAGATACGCAGTATTTT.